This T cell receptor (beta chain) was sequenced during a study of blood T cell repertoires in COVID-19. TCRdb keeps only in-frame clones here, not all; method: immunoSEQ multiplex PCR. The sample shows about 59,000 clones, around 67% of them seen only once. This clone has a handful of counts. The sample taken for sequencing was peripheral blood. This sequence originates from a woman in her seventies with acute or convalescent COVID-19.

CDR3 region: CASSLKGLPYNEQFF. CDR3 nucleotides: TGTGCCAGCAGCTTAAAGGGACTACCATACAATGAGCAGTTCTTC. The genes are TRBV7-3 and TRBJ2-1, with 7 bases that match TRBD2. J lost 4 bases, V lost 1 base, and 4 bases had no gene match. The V gene's germline CDR1 is SGHTA and CDR2 FQGTGA. This CDR3 has 15 amino acids.